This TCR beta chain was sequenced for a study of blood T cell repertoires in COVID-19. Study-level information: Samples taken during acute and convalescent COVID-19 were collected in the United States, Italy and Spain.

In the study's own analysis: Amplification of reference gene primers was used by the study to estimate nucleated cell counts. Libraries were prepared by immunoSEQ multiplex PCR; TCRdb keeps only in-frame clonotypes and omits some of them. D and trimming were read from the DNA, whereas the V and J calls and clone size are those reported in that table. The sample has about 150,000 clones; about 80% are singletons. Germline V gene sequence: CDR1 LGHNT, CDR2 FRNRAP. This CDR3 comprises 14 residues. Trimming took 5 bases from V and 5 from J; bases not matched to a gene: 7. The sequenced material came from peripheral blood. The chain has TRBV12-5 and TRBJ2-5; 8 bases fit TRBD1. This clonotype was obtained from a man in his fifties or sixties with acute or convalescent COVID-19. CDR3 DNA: TGTGCTAGTGGTCGGACAGGGTACTTGGAGACCCAGTACTTC. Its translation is CASGRTGYLETQYF. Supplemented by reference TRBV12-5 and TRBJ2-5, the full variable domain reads DARVTQTPRHKVTEMGQEVTMRCQPILGHNTVFWYRQTMMQGLELLAYFRNRAPLDDSGMPKDRFSAEMPDATLATLKIQPSEPRDSAVYFCASGRTGYLETQYFGPGTRLLVL.